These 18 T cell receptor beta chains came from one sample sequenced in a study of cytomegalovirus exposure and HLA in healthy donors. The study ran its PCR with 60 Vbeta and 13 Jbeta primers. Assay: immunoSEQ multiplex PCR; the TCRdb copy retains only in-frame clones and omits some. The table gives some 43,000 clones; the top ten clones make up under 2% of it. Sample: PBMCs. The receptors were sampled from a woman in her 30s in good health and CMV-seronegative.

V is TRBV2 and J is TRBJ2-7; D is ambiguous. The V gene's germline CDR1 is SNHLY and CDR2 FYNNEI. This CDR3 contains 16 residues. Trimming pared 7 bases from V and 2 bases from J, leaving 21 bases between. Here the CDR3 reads CASTKSQGAVTYEQYF. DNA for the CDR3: TGTGCCAGCACCAAAAGCCAAGGAGCAGTAACCTACGAGCAGTACTTC. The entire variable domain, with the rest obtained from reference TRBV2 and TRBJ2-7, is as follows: EPEVTQTPSHQVTQMGQEVILRCVPISNHLYFYWYRQILGQKVEFLVSFYNNEISEKSEIFDDQFSVERPDGSNFTLKIRSTKLEDSAMYFCASTKSQGAVTYEQYFGPGTRLTVT.

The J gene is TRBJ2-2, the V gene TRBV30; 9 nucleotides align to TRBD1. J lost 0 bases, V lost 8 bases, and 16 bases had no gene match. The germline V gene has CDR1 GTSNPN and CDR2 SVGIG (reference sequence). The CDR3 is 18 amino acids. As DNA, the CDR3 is TGTGCCCGGGGACAGGGAGTTACGTCCCTACCGAACACCGGGGAGCTGTTTTTT. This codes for CARGQGVTSLPNTGELFF.

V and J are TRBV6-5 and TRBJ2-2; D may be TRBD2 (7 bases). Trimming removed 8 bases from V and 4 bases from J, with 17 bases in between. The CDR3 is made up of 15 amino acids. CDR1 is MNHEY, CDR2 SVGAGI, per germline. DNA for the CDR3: TGTGCCAGCGGGCTAGGTGGGGGGGCCACCGGGGAGCTGTTTTTT. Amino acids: CASGLGGGATGELFF.

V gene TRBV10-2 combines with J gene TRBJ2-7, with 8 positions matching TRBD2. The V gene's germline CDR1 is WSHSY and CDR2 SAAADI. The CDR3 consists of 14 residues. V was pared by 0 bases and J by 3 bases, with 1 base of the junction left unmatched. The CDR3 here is CASSESLAGYEQYF. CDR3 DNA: TGCGCCAGCAGTGAGTCTCTAGCGGGCTACGAGCAGTACTTC.

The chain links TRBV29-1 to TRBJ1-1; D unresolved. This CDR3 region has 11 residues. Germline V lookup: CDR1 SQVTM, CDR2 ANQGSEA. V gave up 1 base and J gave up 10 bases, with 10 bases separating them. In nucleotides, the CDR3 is TGCAGCGTTGAAGGCGAAGGGAGAGCTTTCTTT. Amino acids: CSVEGEGRAFF.

Here the CDR3 DNA reads TGTGCCACCAGCAGAGGGTTAATCAACCATGGGGGACTAGCCTCTGGTGATACGCAGTATTTT. This gives the protein CATSRGLINHGGLASGDTQYF. This sequence joins TRBV15 and TRBJ2-3; TRBD2 matches 9 bases. CDR1 is LNHNV and CDR2 is YYDKDF in the germline V gene (reference sequence). Germline trimming cut 1 base from V and 6 bases from J; bases unmatched to any gene: 23. There are 21 residues in the CDR3.

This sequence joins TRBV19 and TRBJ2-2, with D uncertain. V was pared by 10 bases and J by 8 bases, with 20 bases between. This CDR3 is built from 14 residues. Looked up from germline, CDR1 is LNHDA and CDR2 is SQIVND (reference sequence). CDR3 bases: TGTGCCACCGCGGAAGTCCGAAAGTCGGGGGAGCTGTTTTTT. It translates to CATAEVRKSGELFF.

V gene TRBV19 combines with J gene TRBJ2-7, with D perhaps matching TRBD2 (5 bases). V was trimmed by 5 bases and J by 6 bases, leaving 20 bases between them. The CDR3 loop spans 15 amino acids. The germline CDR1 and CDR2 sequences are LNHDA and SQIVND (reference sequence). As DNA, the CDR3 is TGTGCCAGTAGTGCCGCCGGCGGGTCCCTTCTCGAGCAGTACTTC. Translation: CASSAAGGSLLEQYF.

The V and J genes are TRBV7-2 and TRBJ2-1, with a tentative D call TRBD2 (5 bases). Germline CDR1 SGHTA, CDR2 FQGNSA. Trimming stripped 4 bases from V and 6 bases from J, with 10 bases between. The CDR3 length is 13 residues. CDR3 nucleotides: TGTGCCAGCAGCTCGCGGACTGGCAATGAGCAGTTCTTC. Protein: CASSSRTGNEQFF.

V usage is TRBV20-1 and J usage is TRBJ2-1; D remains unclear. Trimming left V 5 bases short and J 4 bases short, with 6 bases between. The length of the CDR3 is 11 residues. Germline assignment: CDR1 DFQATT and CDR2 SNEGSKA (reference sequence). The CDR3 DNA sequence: TGCAGTGCTTCTCCGTACAATGAGCAGTTCTTC. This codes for CSASPYNEQFF.

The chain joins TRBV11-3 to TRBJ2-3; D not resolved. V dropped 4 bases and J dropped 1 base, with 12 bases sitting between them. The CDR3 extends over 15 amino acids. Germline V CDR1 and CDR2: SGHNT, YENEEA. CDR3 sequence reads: CASSYVAVGTDTQYF. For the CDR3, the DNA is TGTGCCAGCAGCTATGTGGCGGTGGGCACAGATACGCAGTATTTT.

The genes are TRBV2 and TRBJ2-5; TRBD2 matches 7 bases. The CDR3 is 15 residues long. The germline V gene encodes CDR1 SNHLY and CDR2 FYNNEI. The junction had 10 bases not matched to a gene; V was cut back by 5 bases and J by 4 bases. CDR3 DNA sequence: TGTGCCAGCAGTCCGGGGACTACCGGAGTAGAGACCCAGTACTTC. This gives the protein CASSPGTTGVETQYF.

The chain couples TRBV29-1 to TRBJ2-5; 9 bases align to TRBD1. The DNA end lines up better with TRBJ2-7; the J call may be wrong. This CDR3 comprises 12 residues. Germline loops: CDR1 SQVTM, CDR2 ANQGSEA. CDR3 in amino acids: CSVRTGEVEQYF. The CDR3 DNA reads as TGCAGCGTACGGACAGGGGAAGTCGAGCAGTACTTC.

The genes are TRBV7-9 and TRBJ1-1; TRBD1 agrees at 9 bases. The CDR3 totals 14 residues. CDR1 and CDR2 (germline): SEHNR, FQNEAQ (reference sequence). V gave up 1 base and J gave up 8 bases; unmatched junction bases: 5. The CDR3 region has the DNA TGTGCCAGCAGCTTAGGGACAGGGGTATCGGAAGCTTTCTTT. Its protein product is CASSLGTGVSEAFF.

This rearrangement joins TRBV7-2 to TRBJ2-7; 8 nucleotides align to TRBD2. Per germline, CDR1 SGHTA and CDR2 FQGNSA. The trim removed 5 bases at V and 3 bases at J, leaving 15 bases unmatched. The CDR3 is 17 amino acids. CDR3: CASSLREAGLAGYEQYF. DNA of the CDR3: TGTGCCAGCAGCCTAAGGGAAGCCGGACTAGCTGGCTACGAGCAGTACTTC.

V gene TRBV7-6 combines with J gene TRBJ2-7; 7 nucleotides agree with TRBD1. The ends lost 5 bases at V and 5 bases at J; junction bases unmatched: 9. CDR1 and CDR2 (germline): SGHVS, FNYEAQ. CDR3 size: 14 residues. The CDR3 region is CASSPKGQYHEQYF. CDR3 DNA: TGTGCCAGCAGCCCTAAGGGACAGTACCACGAGCAGTACTTC.

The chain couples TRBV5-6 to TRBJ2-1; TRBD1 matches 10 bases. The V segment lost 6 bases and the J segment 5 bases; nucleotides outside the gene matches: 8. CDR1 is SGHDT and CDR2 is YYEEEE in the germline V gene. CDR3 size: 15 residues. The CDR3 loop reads CASTFTGTGDNEQFF. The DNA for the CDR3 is TGTGCCAGCACCTTTACAGGGACAGGGGACAATGAGCAGTTCTTC. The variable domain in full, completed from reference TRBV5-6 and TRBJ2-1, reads DAGVTQSPTHLIKTRGQQVTLRCSPKSGHDTVSWYQQALGQGPQFIFQYYEEEERQRGNFPDRFSGHQFPNYSSELNVNALLLGDSALYLCASTFTGTGDNEQFFGPGTRLTVL.

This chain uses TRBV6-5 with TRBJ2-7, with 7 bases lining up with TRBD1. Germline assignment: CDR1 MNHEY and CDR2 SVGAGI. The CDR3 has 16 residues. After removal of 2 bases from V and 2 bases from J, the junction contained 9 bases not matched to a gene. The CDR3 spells CASSYLGQEKAYEQYF. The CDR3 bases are TGTGCCAGCAGTTACCTCGGACAGGAGAAAGCCTACGAGCAGTACTTC.